Each of the 18 T cell receptor beta chains below was sequenced from the same sample in a study of shared clonotypes between healthy human individuals. The assay was immunoSEQ multiplex PCR, and TCRdb's table has in-frame clones only and misses some. The sample consists of about 1.9 million clones, 90% to 95% of them appearing once. CD45RO negativity and positive selection for CCR7 defined naive CD8 cells, a population that excluded terminally differentiated effector memory CD45RA+ cells. Sequencing was carried out using naive CD8+ T cells from PBMCs. These receptors were collected from a man between 18 and 35 years old in good health. Some clones in this sample may be carry-over from other donors' samples.

CDR3 nucleotides: TGTGCCACCAGCGCCCAGAAACAGGGGACTGAAGCTTTCTTT. This codes for CATSAQKQGTEAFF. The chain is built from TRBV15 and TRBJ1-1; TRBD1 aligns across 7 bases. This CDR3 comprises 14 residues. Germline values: CDR1 LNHNV, CDR2 YYDKDF (reference sequence). The V segment lost 5 bases and the J segment 5 bases; nucleotides outside the gene matches: 8.

V and J are TRBV5-5 and TRBJ2-5, with D perhaps matching TRBD1 or TRBD2 (5 bases each). The CDR3 is 14 residues long. The ends were cut back, 4 bases at V and 1 base at J, with 11 bases in the middle. CDR1 is SGHKS, CDR2 YYEKEE, per germline (reference sequence). The CDR3 DNA sequence: TGTGCCAGCAGCGTCCTTGGGGGCCAAGAGACCCAGTACTTC. It yields the protein CASSVLGGQETQYF.

The rearrangement links TRBV7-9 to TRBJ2-7; TRBD2 matches at 11 bases. Unmatched junction bases numbered 8, after V lost 5 bases and J lost 5 bases. Germline loops: CDR1 SEHNR, CDR2 FQNEAQ (reference sequence). The CDR3 loop spans 15 amino acids. CDR3 DNA sequence: TGTGCCAGCAGCCACACTAGCGGGAGAGTCGACGAGCAGTACTTC. Protein product: CASSHTSGRVDEQYF.

Concerning this clone itself: Other DNA sequences within the sample encode an identical CDR3. The chain joins TRBV7-8 to TRBJ2-7; D is perhaps TRBD1 (6 bases). CDR1 and CDR2 from the germline V gene are SGHVS and FQNEAQ. This CDR3 has 14 amino acids. The V end lost 1 base, the J end lost 3 bases, and 10 bases lay between the germline ends. CDR3 nucleotides: TGTGCCAGCAGCTTAGTAGGGACAAGCTACGAGCAGTACTTC. Its protein product is CASSLVGTSYEQYF.

The V call is TRBV7-9, the J call TRBJ2-3; TRBD1 is a possible D gene (5 bases). V lost 1 base, J lost 2 bases, and 10 bases lay in between. The germline CDR1 and CDR2 sequences are SEHNR and FQNEAQ (reference sequence). This CDR3 is 15 amino acids long. The CDR3 sequence: CASSLGGTYTDTQYF. The CDR3 nucleotides are TGTGCCAGCAGCTTAGGGGGCACTTACACAGATACGCAGTATTTT.

The V and J genes are TRBV2 and TRBJ1-4; D is possibly TRBD1 (5 bases). The CDR3 contains 17 residues. The germline V gene has CDR1 SNHLY and CDR2 FYNNEI. Trimming cost V 6 bases and J 4 bases, with 21 bases left between them. This CDR3 is CASRGSSKGRYNEKLFF. CDR3 in DNA: TGTGCCAGCAGGGGATCAAGTAAGGGACGATATAATGAAAAACTGTTTTTT.

This chain joins TRBV28 and TRBJ2-7; 9 bases are a match to TRBD2. The CDR3 has 14 amino acids. Per the germline V gene, CDR1 is MDHEN and CDR2 is SYDVKM. V trimming: 6 bases; J trimming: 4 bases; junction bases outside the gene matches: 7. CDR3 DNA: TGTGCCAGCAGCTATAGCGGGAGAGGTTACGAGCAGTACTTC. Translation gives CASSYSGRGYEQYF. Using reference TRBV28 and TRBJ2-7 for the parts outside the CDR3, the full variable domain is DVKVTQSSRYLVKRTGEKVFLECVQDMDHENMFWYRQDPGLGLRLIYFSYDVKMKEKGDIPEGYSVSREKKERFSLILESASTNQTSMYLCASSYSGRGYEQYFGPGTRLTVT.

V usage is TRBV28 and J usage is TRBJ2-5, with D possibly TRBD1 on 5 matching bases. Trimming cost V 5 bases and J 0 bases, with 22 bases left between them. This CDR3 comprises 18 residues. The germline gives CDR1 MDHEN, CDR2 SYDVKM. The CDR3 region is CASSASGAEPTYQETQYF. The CDR3 DNA follows: TGTGCCAGCAGTGCCTCTGGGGCGGAGCCAACGTACCAAGAGACCCAGTACTTC.

V is TRBV6-5 and J is TRBJ2-7; 7 bases match TRBD2. Trimming cost V 3 bases and J 0 bases; bases outside gene matches: 8. This CDR3 is 16 amino acids long. CDR1 is MNHEY and CDR2 is SVGAGI in the germline V gene. CDR3 nucleotide sequence: TGTGCCAGCAGTTATAGGAGCGGGACGAGCTCCTACGAGCAGTACTTC. Translation: CASSYRSGTSSYEQYF.

The rearrangement uses TRBV5-6 and TRBJ2-5; D may be TRBD1 or TRBD2 (6 bases each). CDR1 SGHDT and CDR2 YYEEEE come from the germline V gene. The CDR3 is made up of 18 amino acids. V dropped 3 bases and J dropped 0 bases, with 21 bases sitting between them. CDR3 bases: TGTGCCAGCAGCTCCCGGCGACCCCGGGGGCCCCACCAAGAGACCCAGTACTTC. It yields the protein CASSSRRPRGPHQETQYF. Supplemented by reference TRBV5-6 and TRBJ2-5, the full variable domain reads DAGVTQSPTHLIKTRGQQVTLRCSPKSGHDTVSWYQQALGQGPQFIFQYYEEEERQRGNFPDRFSGHQFPNYSSELNVNALLLGDSALYLCASSSRRPRGPHQETQYFGPGTRLLVL.

The CDR3 reads CASSPRQGIRNTEAFF. For the CDR3, the DNA is TGCGCCAGCAGCCCCCGGCAGGGGATACGCAACACTGAAGCTTTCTTT. This sequence joins TRBV4-3 and TRBJ1-1, with D possibly matching TRBD1 (6 bases). This CDR3 is built from 16 residues. Per germline, CDR1 LGHNA and CDR2 YSLEER. Trimming stripped 4 bases from V and 2 bases from J, with 17 bases between.

The genes are TRBV15 and TRBJ2-1, with 8 bases lining up with TRBD2. CDR1 is LNHNV and CDR2 is YYDKDF in the germline V gene (reference sequence). This CDR3 comprises 15 residues. V lost 8 bases to trimming and J lost 2 bases; unmatched junction nucleotides: 8. CDR3 loop: CATQSREGAYNEQFF. The CDR3 DNA is TGTGCCACCCAAAGCCGGGAGGGGGCCTACAATGAGCAGTTCTTC. The full variable domain, with the rest looked up from reference TRBV15 and TRBJ2-1, is DAMVIQNPRYQVTQFGKPVTLSCSQTLNHNVMYWYQQKSSQAPKLLFHYYDKDFNNEADTPDNFQSRRPNTSFCFLDIRSPGLGDTAMYLCATQSREGAYNEQFFGPGTRLTVL.

The chain links TRBV29-1 to TRBJ1-1, with D hard to call. There are 12 residues in the CDR3. Between the trimmed V and J ends, which lost 8 bases and 8 bases, there was a span of 18 bases. CDR1 and CDR2 (germline): SQVTM, ANQGSEA. In nucleotides, the CDR3 is TGCAGCATACCCATTTCCCCTAAAGAAGCTTTCTTT. It is translated as CSIPISPKEAFF.

V gene TRBV9 combines with J gene TRBJ2-5; D is unresolved. This CDR3 has 14 amino acids. Deletions cut 3 bases from V and 5 bases from J, with 14 bases between. Germline V CDR1 and CDR2: SGDLS, YYNGEE. In DNA, the CDR3 is TGTGCCAGCAGCGCTTCCGGGCAAAAGGAGACCCAGTACTTC. Translated, it gives CASSASGQKETQYF.

The chain has TRBV28 and TRBJ1-2; D not resolved. The CDR3 is made up of 12 amino acids. V shed 3 bases and J shed 13 bases, with 15 bases lying between them. Germline CDR1 is MDHEN and CDR2 is SYDVKM. The CDR3 DNA sequence: TGTGCCAGCAGTTTTTCCCAGAGAGCCGTCACCTTC. Protein sequence: CASSFSQRAVTF.

The J gene is TRBJ1-5, the V gene TRBV28; D ambiguous. V lost 2 bases to trimming and J lost 1 base, with 18 bases between them. The V gene's germline CDR1 is MDHEN and CDR2 SYDVKM. This CDR3 comprises 18 residues. CDR3 in DNA: TGTGCCAGCAGTTTAGTCCCCTACCGGGCCCCGAGCAATCAGCCCCAGCATTTT. It encodes CASSLVPYRAPSNQPQHF.

V and J are TRBV10-3 and TRBJ2-4, with D possibly matching TRBD1 (6 bases). The CDR3 length is 19 residues. Trimming took off 0 bases at V and 0 bases at J, with 18 bases between the two ends. Per germline, CDR1 ENHRY and CDR2 SYGVKD. The CDR3 bases are TGTGCCATCAGTGAGTCTAAGGACAGTGAGGAACTAGCCAAAAACATTCAGTACTTC. Its translation is CAISESKDSEELAKNIQYF.

The genes are TRBV2 and TRBJ2-7; TRBD1 matches at 8 bases. Trimming took 3 bases from V and 2 from J; bases not matched to a gene: 3. The CDR3 is 14 residues long. Germline CDR1 is SNHLY and CDR2 is FYNNEI. This CDR3 is CASSDRTGTYEQYF. CDR3 nucleotide sequence: TGTGCCAGCAGTGATCGGACAGGGACCTACGAGCAGTACTTC.